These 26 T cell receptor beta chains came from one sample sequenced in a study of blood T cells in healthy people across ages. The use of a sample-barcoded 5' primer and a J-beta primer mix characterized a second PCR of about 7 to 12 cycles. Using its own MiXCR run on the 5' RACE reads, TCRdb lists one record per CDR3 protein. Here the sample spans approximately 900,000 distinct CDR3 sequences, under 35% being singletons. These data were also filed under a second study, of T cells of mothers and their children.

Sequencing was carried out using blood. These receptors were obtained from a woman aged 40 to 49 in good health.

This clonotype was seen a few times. The DNA for the CDR3 is TGCGCCAGCAGCCTCGGAGGGACTAGCGGGGGCTCAGATACGCAGTATTTT. It is translated as CASSLGGTSGGSDTQYF. This chain connects TRBV4-1 to TRBJ2-3; 14 bases align to TRBD2. This CDR3 is built from 17 residues. V lost 4 bases, J lost 4 bases, and 7 bases stayed unmatched. Germline assignment: CDR1 MGHRA and CDR2 YSYEKL.

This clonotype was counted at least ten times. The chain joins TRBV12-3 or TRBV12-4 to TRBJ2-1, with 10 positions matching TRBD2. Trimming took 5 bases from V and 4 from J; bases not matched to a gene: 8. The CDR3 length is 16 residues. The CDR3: CASSVWGSGGYNEQFF. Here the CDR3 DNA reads TGTGCCAGCAGTGTCTGGGGTAGCGGGGGGTACAATGAGCAGTTCTTC.

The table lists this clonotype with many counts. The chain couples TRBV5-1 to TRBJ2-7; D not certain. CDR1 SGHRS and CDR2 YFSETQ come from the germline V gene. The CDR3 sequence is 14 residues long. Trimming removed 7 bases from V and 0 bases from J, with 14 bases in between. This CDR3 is CASGTGFSSYEQYF. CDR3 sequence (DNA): TGCGCCAGCGGTACCGGCTTCAGCTCCTACGAGCAGTACTTC.

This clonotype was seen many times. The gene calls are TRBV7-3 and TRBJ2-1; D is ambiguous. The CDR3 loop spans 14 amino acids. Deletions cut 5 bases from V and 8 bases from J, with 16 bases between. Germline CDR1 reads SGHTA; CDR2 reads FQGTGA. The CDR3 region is CASSRSGVMDEQFF. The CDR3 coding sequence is TGTGCCAGCAGCCGGTCTGGTGTGATGGATGAGCAGTTCTTC. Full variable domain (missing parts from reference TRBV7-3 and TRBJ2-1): GAGVSQTPSNKVTEKGKYVELRCDPISGHTALYWYRQSLGQGPEFLIYFQGTGAADDSGLPNDRFFAVRPEGSVSTLKIQRTERGDSAVYLCASSRSGVMDEQFFGPGTRLTVL.

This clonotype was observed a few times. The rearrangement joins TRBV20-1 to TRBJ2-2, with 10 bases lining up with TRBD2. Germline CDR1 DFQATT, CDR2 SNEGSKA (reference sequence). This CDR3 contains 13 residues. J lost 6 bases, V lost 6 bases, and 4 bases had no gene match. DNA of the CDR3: TGCAGTGCCAGCGGGGGGGCCCCCGGGGAGCTGTTTTTT. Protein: CSASGGAPGELFF.

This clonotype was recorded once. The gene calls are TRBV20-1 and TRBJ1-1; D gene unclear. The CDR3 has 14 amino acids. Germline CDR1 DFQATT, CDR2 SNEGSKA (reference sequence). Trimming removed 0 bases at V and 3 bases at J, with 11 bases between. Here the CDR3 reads CSARDTGMYTEAFF. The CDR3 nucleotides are TGCAGTGCTAGAGATACTGGAATGTACACTGAAGCTTTCTTT.

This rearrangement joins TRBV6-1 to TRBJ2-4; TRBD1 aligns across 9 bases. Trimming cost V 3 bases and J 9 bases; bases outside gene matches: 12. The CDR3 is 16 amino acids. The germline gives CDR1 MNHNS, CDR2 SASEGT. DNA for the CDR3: TGTGCCAGCAGTGATATAACCCACGGGACAGGGAGCATTCAGTACTTC. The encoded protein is CASSDITHGTGSIQYF.

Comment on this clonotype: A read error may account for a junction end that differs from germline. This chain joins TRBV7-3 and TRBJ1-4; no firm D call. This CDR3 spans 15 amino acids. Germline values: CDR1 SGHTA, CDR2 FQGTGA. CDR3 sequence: CASSLTPATSEKLFF. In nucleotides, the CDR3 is TGTGCCAGCAGCTTAACTCCAGCAACTAGTGAAAAACTGTTTTTT. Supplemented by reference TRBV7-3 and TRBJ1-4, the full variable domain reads GAGVSQTPSNKVTEKGKYVELRCDPISGHTALYWYRQSLGQGPEFLIYFQGTGAADDSGLPNDRFFAVRPEGSVSTLKIQRTERGDSAVYLCASSLTPATSEKLFFGSGTQLSVL.

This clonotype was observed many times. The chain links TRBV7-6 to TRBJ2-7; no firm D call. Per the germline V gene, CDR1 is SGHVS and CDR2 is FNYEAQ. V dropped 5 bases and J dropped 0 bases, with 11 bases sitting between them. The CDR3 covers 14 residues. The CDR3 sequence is CASSASGSSYEQYF. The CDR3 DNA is TGTGCCAGCAGCGCTTCAGGAAGCTCCTACGAGCAGTACTTC.

The chain's CDR3 is CASSFFQGFYEQYF. The CDR3, as DNA: TGTGCCAGCAGTTTTTTTCAGGGGTTCTACGAGCAGTACTTC. The rearrangement joins TRBV28 to TRBJ2-7; TRBD1 might be the D (6 bases). Germline loops: CDR1 MDHEN, CDR2 SYDVKM. CDR3 size: 14 residues. The V and J ends lost 3 bases and 3 bases respectively, with 12 bases between them.

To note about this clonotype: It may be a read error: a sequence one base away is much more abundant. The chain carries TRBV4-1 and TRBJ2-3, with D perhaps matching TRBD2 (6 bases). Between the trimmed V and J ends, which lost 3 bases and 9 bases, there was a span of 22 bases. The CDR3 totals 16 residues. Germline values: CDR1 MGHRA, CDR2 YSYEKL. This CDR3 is CASSQLQTSPWETQYF. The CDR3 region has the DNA TGCGCCAGCAGCCAGCTCCAGACTAGTCCGTGGGAAACGCAGTATTTT.

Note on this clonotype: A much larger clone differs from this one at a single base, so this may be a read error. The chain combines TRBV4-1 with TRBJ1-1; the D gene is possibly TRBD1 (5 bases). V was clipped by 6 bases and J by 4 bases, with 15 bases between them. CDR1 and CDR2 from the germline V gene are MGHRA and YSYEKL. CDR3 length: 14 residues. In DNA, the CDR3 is TGCGCCAGCAGGGTCCCGGCGGGGGGCACTGAAGCTTTCTTT. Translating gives CASRVPAGGTEAFF.

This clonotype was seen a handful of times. The CDR3 sequence is CASSSGDHRNTEAFF. CDR3 bases: TGTGCCAGCAGCTCCGGTGACCACCGGAACACTGAAGCTTTCTTT. The chain uses TRBV7-9 and TRBJ1-1; D unclear. There are 15 residues in the CDR3. Germline CDR1 is SEHNR and CDR2 is FQNEAQ (reference sequence). Trimming took off 4 bases at V and 1 base at J, with 13 bases between the two ends.

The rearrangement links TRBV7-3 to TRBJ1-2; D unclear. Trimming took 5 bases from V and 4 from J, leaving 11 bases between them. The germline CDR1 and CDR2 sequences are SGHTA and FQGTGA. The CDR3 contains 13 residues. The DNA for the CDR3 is TGTGCCAGCAGCCCAACCCGGTGCTATGGCTACACCTTC. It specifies CASSPTRCYGYTF.

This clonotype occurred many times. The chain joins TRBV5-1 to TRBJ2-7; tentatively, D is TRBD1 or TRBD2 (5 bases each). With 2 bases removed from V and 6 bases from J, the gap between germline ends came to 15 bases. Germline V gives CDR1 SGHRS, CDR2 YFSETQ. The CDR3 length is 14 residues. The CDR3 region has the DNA TGCGCCAGCAGCTTCGTAAGGACTGACAGCGAGCAGTACTTC. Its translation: CASSFVRTDSEQYF.

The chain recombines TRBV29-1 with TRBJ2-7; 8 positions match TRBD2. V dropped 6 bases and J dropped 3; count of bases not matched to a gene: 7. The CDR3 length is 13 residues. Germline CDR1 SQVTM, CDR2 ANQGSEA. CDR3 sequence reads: CSVRGSGSYEQYF. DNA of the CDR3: TGCAGCGTGAGGGGAAGCGGGAGCTACGAGCAGTACTTC.

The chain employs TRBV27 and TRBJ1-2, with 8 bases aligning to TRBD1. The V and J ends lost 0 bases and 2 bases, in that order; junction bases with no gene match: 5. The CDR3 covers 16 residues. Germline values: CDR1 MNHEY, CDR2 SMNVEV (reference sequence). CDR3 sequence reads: CASSLSRTGPNYGYTF. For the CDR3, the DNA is TGTGCCAGCAGTTTATCCCGGACAGGGCCGAACTATGGCTACACCTTC.

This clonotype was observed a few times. CDR3 loop: CASSGTGGDQPQHF. In DNA, the CDR3 is TGTGCCAGCAGTGGTACAGGGGGCGATCAGCCCCAGCATTTT. V is TRBV6-1 and J is TRBJ1-5, with 9 nucleotides matching TRBD1. Per the germline V gene, CDR1 is MNHNS and CDR2 is SASEGT. The CDR3 covers 14 residues. V gave up 4 bases and J gave up 5 bases; unmatched junction bases: 3.

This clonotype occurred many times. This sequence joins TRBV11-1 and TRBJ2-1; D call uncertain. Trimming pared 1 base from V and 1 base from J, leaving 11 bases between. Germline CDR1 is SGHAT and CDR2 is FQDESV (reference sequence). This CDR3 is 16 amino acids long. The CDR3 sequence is CASSLGRFESYNEQFF. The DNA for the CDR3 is TGTGCCAGCAGCTTAGGCAGGTTCGAGTCCTACAATGAGCAGTTCTTC.

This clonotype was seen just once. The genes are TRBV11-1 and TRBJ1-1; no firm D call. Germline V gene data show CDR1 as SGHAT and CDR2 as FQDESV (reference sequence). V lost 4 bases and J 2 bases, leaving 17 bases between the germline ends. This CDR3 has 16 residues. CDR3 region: CASSSTRQLINTEAFF. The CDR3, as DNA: TGTGCCAGCAGCTCCACGAGGCAGCTTATAAACACTGAAGCTTTCTTT. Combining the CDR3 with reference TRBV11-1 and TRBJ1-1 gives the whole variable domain EAEVAQSPRYKITEKSQAVAFWCDPISGHATLYWYRQILGQGPELLVQFQDESVVDDSQLPKDRFSAERLKGVDSTLKIQPAELGDSAMYLCASSSTRQLINTEAFFGQGTRLTVV.

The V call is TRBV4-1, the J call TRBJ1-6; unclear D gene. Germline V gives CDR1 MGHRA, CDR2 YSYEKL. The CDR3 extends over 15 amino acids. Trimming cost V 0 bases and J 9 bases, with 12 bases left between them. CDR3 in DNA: TGCGCCAGCAGCCAAGATCGGGCCGGGTTTTCACCCCTCCACTTT. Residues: CASSQDRAGFSPLHF.

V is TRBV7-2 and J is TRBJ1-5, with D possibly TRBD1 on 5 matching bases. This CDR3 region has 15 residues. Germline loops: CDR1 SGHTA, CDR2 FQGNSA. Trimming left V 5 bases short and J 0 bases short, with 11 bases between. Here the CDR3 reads CASSLRDGSNQPQHF. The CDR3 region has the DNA TGTGCCAGCAGCCTCCGGGACGGTAGCAATCAGCCCCAGCATTTT.

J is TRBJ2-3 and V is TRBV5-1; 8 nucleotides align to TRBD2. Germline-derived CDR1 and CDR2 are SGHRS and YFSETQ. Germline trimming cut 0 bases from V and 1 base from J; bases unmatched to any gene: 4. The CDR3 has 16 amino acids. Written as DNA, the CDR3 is TGCGCCAGCAGCTTGGGGGCTAGCGGGCGCACAGATACGCAGTATTTT. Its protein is CASSLGASGRTDTQYF.

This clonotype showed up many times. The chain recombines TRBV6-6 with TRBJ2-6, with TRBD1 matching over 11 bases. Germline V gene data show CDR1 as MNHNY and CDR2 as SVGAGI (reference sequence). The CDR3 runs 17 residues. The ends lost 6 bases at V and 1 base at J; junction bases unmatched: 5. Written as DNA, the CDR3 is TGTGCCAGCAGGGCCGGGACAGGGGGTTCTGGGGCCAACGTCCTGACTTTC. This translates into CASRAGTGGSGANVLTF.

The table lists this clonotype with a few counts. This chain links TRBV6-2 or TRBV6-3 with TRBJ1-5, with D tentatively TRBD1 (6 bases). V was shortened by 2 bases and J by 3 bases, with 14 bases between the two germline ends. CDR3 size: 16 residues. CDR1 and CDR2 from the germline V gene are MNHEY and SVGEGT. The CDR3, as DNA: TGTGCCAGCAGTTACAGTGGGACACACTACAATCAGCCCCAGCATTTT. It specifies CASSYSGTHYNQPQHF.

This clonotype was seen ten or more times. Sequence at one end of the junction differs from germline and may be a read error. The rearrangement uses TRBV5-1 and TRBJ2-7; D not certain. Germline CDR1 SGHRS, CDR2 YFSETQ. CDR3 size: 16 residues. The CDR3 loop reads CASSLAYRSAAYGQYF. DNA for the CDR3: TGCGCCAGCAGCTTGGCCTACAGATCGGCCGCCTACGGGCAGTACTTC.